A single T cell receptor beta chain is shown here with its context. The antigen remains unidentified. TCRdb called the reads again in MiXCR, with one record for every CDR3 protein. The data show around 280,000 distinct CDR3 sequences, around 9.1% seen once. This record belongs to a study of T cell repertoires in cytomegalovirus infection. Study-level information: Carrying CMV and the relevant HLA type showed in public TCR beta signatures. Study-wide findings and caveats: The cumulative frequency of public TCR beta families identified carriers of CMV plus the relevant HLA.

Germline CDR1 and CDR2: DFQATT and SNEGSKA (reference sequence). There are 11 residues in the CDR3. This receptor was identified in a human donor in good health (CMV status not recorded). Some clones in this sample may be carry-over from other donors' samples. Sample: PBMCs. The chain uses TRBV20-1 and TRBJ1-2; perhaps TRBD1 as D (5 bases). The CDR3 DNA sequence: TGCAGGGCTTTAGGGGCGGATGGCTACACCTTC. It encodes CRALGADGYTF.